The 10 T cell receptor beta chains below all came from one sample that was sequenced in a study of blood T cell repertoires in COVID-19. Produced via immunoSEQ multiplex PCR; TCRdb's table is partial and in-frame only. Among over 150,000 clones listed, about 88% were seen once. Sequences were obtained from peripheral blood. The receptor source for this set is a man in his fifties or sixties with COVID-19, enrolled during active disease.

This sequence joins TRBV2 and TRBJ2-7, with a possible D match to TRBD1 (5 bases). The V gene's germline CDR1 is SNHLY and CDR2 FYNNEI. This CDR3 contains 14 residues. Trimming removed 4 bases at V and 0 bases at J, with 10 bases between. This CDR3 is CASSGTSSSYEQYF. The CDR3 DNA is TGTGCCAGCAGTGGGACATCCTCCTCCTACGAGCAGTACTTC.

This chain connects TRBV6-1 to TRBJ1-1; D is unresolved. The CDR3 has 11 amino acids. Germline V gene lookup returns CDR1 MNHNS and CDR2 SASEGT. Trimming took off 2 bases at V and 7 bases at J, with 5 bases between the two ends. The DNA of the CDR3 is TGTGCCAGCAGTGAAAACGGTGAAGCTTTCTTT. It encodes CASSENGEAFF.

V is TRBV5-6 and J is TRBJ2-5; 11 positions agree with TRBD2. The CDR3 covers 15 residues. Looked up from germline, CDR1 is SGHDT and CDR2 is YYEEEE. V was pared by 4 bases and J by 0 bases, with 2 bases of the junction left unmatched. CDR3 amino acids: CASSRGLADQETQYF. The CDR3 nucleotides read TGTGCCAGCAGCAGGGGACTAGCGGACCAAGAGACCCAGTACTTC. Supplemented by reference TRBV5-6 and TRBJ2-5, the full variable domain reads DAGVTQSPTHLIKTRGQQVTLRCSPKSGHDTVSWYQQALGQGPQFIFQYYEEEERQRGNFPDRFSGHQFPNYSSELNVNALLLGDSALYLCASSRGLADQETQYFGPGTRLLVL.

The CDR3 region is CASSTPSGGPDTQYF. As DNA, the CDR3 is TGTGCCAGCAGTACCCCTAGCGGGGGACCCGATACGCAGTATTTT. The gene calls are TRBV6-5 and TRBJ2-3, with 10 bases fitting TRBD2. CDR3 length equals 15 residues. V gave up 5 bases and J gave up 6 bases; unmatched junction bases: 8. CDR1 and CDR2 from the germline V gene are MNHEY and SVGAGI.

CDR3 residues: CASSLSASGQETQYF. For the CDR3, the DNA is TGTGCCAGCAGTTTATCGGCTAGCGGCCAAGAGACCCAGTACTTC. The rearrangement uses TRBV28 and TRBJ2-5; 7 bases line up with TRBD2. This CDR3 contains 15 residues. J lost 1 base, V lost 1 base, and 3 bases had no gene match. Germline-derived CDR1 and CDR2 are MDHEN and SYDVKM. The complete variable domain, with remaining parts taken from reference TRBV28 and TRBJ2-5, reads DVKVTQSSRYLVKRTGEKVFLECVQDMDHENMFWYRQDPGLGLRLIYFSYDVKMKEKGDIPEGYSVSREKKERFSLILESASTNQTSMYLCASSLSASGQETQYFGPGTRLLVL.

CDR3 DNA: TGTGCCAGCAGCGCCCAAACCCTGCCGGGGGGCCAAGAGACCCAGTACTTC. It specifies CASSAQTLPGGQETQYF. The rearrangement links TRBV9 to TRBJ2-5; 7 bases fit TRBD2. The CDR3 is 17 residues long. The V gene end was trimmed by 3 bases and the J gene end by 1 base; junction bases not matched to a gene: 12. Germline CDR1 is SGDLS and CDR2 is YYNGEE.

In DNA, the CDR3 is TGTGCCAGCAGTGAACAGGGGATGGACTATGGCTACACCTTC. Amino acids: CASSEQGMDYGYTF. The chain has TRBV6-1 and TRBJ1-2; the D gene is possibly TRBD1 (6 bases). The germline V gene has CDR1 MNHNS and CDR2 SASEGT. V lost 2 bases and J lost 3, with 10 bases in between. This CDR3 region has 14 residues.

This clone was seen more than once but under ten times. The V gene is TRBV6-5, the J gene TRBJ2-2; 7 bases are a match to TRBD2. V was clipped by 7 bases and J by 0 bases; unmatched bases: 8. The CDR3 contains 16 residues. Germline V gene sequence: CDR1 MNHEY, CDR2 SVGAGI. This CDR3 reads CASTYSGRSNTGELFF. The CDR3 bases are TGTGCCAGCACTTATAGCGGGCGCTCGAACACCGGGGAGCTGTTTTTT.

V and J are TRBV12-5 and TRBJ2-1, with a weak D call TRBD2 (5 bases). Germline-derived CDR1 and CDR2 are LGHNT and FRNRAP. The length of the CDR3 is 15 residues. Trimming removed 2 bases from V and 9 bases from J, with 17 bases in between. The CDR3: CASGLFGGSLPEQFF. In DNA, the CDR3 is TGTGCTAGTGGTTTGTTCGGCGGGTCTCTGCCTGAGCAGTTCTTC.

The genes are TRBV14 and TRBJ2-7; 8 positions agree with TRBD1. Germline V CDR1 and CDR2: SGHDN, FVKESK. The CDR3 totals 14 residues. Trimming took 2 bases from V and 4 from J; bases not matched to a gene: 4. The CDR3 spells CASSQSGGQYEQYF. The CDR3 DNA reads as TGTGCCAGCAGCCAATCAGGGGGCCAGTACGAGCAGTACTTC.